This record looks at one T cell receptor (beta chain) sequence and its context. Its antigen is unidentified. The sample belongs to a study of OX40 agonist ivuxolimab in advanced cancers. As for the study in general: Earlier anti-PD-1, anti-PD-L1 or anti-CTLA-4 therapy was permitted; around 40% had received some.

Clones were read by immunoSEQ multiplex PCR, and TCRdb kept only the in-frame ones, dropping some. The sample yields 65,000 to 70,000 clones, around 86% seen once. Findings and limits, study-wide: Some of the nonresponding patients also showed low levels of normalized T-cell clonal expansion. At 0.1-3.0 mg/kg, partial responders had clonal expansion among the lowest observed. At 0.1 to 3.0 mg/kg and by week 6, CD4+ and CD8+ T cells in the blood had expanded clonally.

Germline V gives CDR1 MNHNS, CDR2 SASEGT. V dropped 3 bases and J dropped 1; count of bases not matched to a gene: 3. This CDR3 region has 16 residues. The V call is TRBV6-1, the J call TRBJ1-3; 10 bases match TRBD1. Material: CD4+ or CD8+ T cells sorted from blood, obtained in a trial of the OX40 agonist ivuxolimab. The clonotype originates from an adult with an advanced solid tumor such as melanoma, head and neck, liver or kidney cancer. CDR3 amino acids: CASSEDRGVSGNTIYF. CDR3 nucleotides: TGTGCCAGCAGTGAGGACAGGGGGGTTTCTGGAAACACCATATATTTT.